The 2 T cell receptor beta chains given below trace back to one sample, sequenced in a study of molecular identifiers for immune sequencing clone quantification. TCRdb redid the calling of the PCR reads with MiXCR, one entry per CDR3 protein. The top ten clones hold 0.78% of a sample with some 580,000 distinct CDR3 sequences, around 25% of them seen once. What was sequenced was naive CD8+ T cells from blood, with Jurkat cell RNA spiked in. Subset reported: FACS-sorted CD8+CD4-CCR7+CD45RA+ naive T cells. These receptors originate from a human donor in good health. Some libraries in this study had Jurkat cell RNA spiked in.

This clonotype has a count of ten or more. This chain uses TRBV7-2 with TRBJ2-7; the D gene is possibly TRBD1 (5 bases). The V end was cut by 2 bases, the J end by 3 bases, with 8 bases between. CDR1 is SGHTA and CDR2 is FQGNSA in the germline V gene. The CDR3 spans 13 residues. In DNA, the CDR3 is TGTGCCAGCAGCTTATTAGGGGACTACGAGCAGTACTTC. It codes for CASSLLGDYEQYF.

This clonotype came up many times. This chain links TRBV29-1 with TRBJ1-3, with D unclear. The ends were cut back, 5 bases at V and 0 bases at J, with 17 bases in the middle. The V gene's germline CDR1 is SQVTM and CDR2 ANQGSEA. This CDR3 contains 16 residues. The CDR3 DNA sequence: TGCAGCGTTAGTTTTTGGACGTACAGCTCTGGAAACACCATATATTTT. Translation gives CSVSFWTYSSGNTIYF.